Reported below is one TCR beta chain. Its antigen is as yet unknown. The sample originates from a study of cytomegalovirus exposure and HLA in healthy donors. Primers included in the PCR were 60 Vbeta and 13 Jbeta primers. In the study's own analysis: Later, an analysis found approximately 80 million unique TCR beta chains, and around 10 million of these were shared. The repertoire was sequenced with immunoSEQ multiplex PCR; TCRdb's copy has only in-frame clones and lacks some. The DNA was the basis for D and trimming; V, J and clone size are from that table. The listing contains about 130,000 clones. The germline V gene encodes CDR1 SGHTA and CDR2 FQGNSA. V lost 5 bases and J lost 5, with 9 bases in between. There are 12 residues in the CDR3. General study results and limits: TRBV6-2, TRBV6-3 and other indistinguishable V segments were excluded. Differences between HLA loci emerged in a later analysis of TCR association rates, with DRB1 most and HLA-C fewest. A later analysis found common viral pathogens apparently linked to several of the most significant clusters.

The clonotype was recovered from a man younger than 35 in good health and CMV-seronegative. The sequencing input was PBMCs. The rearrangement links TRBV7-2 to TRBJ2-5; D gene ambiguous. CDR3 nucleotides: TGTGCCAGCAGCCGGTCGTACGAGACCCAGTACTTC. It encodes CASSRSYETQYF.